This TCR beta chain was retrieved from a study of blood T cell repertoires in COVID-19. The wider study: Acute and convalescent COVID-19 specimens originated in the United States, Italy and Spain. Sources were T cells, B-cell-depleted T cells, or PBMCs; the material itself was cDNA or gDNA.

In the source study's methods: Estimated nucleated cell counts came from reference gene primer amplification. Only in-frame clones appear in the TCRdb table, and some are missing; sequencing was by immunoSEQ multiplex PCR. V, J and clone size reflect that table, while D and trimming were determined from the DNA. The table records approximately 32,000 clones, about 86% of them present only once. Germline CDR1 and CDR2: SGHTA and FQGNSA. This CDR3 is 15 amino acids long. Trimming took off 0 bases at V and 0 bases at J, with 7 bases between the two ends. The sequence derives from a woman aged 65 to 85 with active COVID-19. J is TRBJ2-3 and V is TRBV7-2, with D hard to call. Sequencing was carried out using peripheral blood. CDR3: CASSLAYRSTDTQYF. CDR3 DNA sequence: TGTGCCAGCAGCTTAGCTTACCGGAGCACAGATACGCAGTATTTT.